This T cell receptor (beta chain) was sequenced in a study of human T cells and chemical hapten exposure. Study conclusions and caveats: Controls had significantly fewer large CDR3 similarity clusters than were formed by expanded TCRs.

TCRdb recomputed calls from the RACE reads with MiXCR, one row per CDR3 protein. The profile covers some 38,000 distinct CDR3 sequences, with about 7.4% appearing a single time and over 1% taken by the ten largest. Time point given: pre-sensitization, week 0. Documented treatment: therapeutic diphenylcyclopropenone sensitization with weekly scalp DPC. Blood sampling preceded each patch test application. J lost 7 bases, V lost 2 bases, and 4 bases had no gene match. The CDR3 runs to 14 residues. Germline assignment: CDR1 DFQATT and CDR2 SNEGSKA (reference sequence). This clonotype was picked up a small number of times. Its matching antigen is unknown.

The chain links TRBV20-1 to TRBJ2-1; 11 bases fit TRBD2. This receptor was taken from a woman between 45 and 60 years old with alopecia areata. Some clones in this sample may be carry-over from other donors' samples. Sequencing used whole blood, obtained in connection with sensitization to the hapten diphenylcyclopropenone (DPC). The chain's CDR3 is CSARRLAGGNEQFF. CDR3 bases: TGCAGTGCTAGACGGCTAGCGGGAGGAAATGAGCAGTTCTTC.